This entry lists 10 T cell receptor beta chains sequenced from one sample in a study of CD8+CD57+ T cells in acquired aplastic anemia. Previously, flow cytometry had revealed CD8+CD57+ cell expansion in the patients chosen for sequencing. CDR3 and TCR beta VDJ profiling relied on a genomic DNA template. Each CDR3 protein is one row after TCRdb ran MiXCR on the reads. The data show about 240,000 distinct CDR3 sequences, roughly half seen once. The sequenced material came from sorted CD4+, CD8+, or CD8+CD57+ T cells (not recorded which) from PBMCs. The receptor set was obtained from a human donor with aplastic anemia.

J is TRBJ1-1 and V is TRBV6-1; possible D gene TRBD1, 5 bases. Per the germline V gene, CDR1 is MNHNS and CDR2 is SASEGT. V lost 5 bases and J 1 base, leaving 14 bases between the germline ends. The CDR3 runs 15 residues. CDR3 sequence reads: CASSTRQLSNTEAFF. In DNA form, the CDR3 reads TGTGCCAGCAGTACCCGACAGTTATCGAACACTGAAGCTTTCTTT.

This clonotype was found a few times. The chain joins TRBV15 to TRBJ1-5; a weak D match, TRBD1 (5 bases). Per the germline V gene, CDR1 is LNHNV and CDR2 is YYDKDF (reference sequence). The CDR3 runs 16 residues. Trimming pared 6 bases from V and 5 bases from J, leaving 20 bases between. The CDR3 sequence: CATSPAGVPKDQPQHF. As DNA, the CDR3 is TGTGCCACCAGTCCCGCGGGGGTGCCCAAGGATCAGCCCCAGCATTTT.

CDR3 nucleotide sequence: TGTGCCAGCAGTTCGATCAAACAGAGTAGCAATCAGCCCCAGCATTTT. Its translation is CASSSIKQSSNQPQHF. The chain uses TRBV7-8 and TRBJ1-5; D unresolved. From germline, CDR1 is SGHVS and CDR2 FQNEAQ. V was trimmed by 6 bases and J by 0 bases, leaving 15 bases between them. This CDR3 has 16 amino acids. The full variable domain, in which reference TRBV7-8 and TRBJ1-5 provide the parts outside the CDR3, is GAGVSQSPRYKVAKRGQDVALRCDPISGHVSLFWYQQALGQGPEFLTYFQNEAQLDKSGLPSDRFFAERPEGSVSTLKIQRTQQEDSAVYLCASSSIKQSSNQPQHFGDGTRLSIL.

The table lists this clonotype with a count of one. The chain combines TRBV9 with TRBJ1-2, with D hard to call. The CDR3 extends over 17 amino acids. V dropped 0 bases and J dropped 4 bases, with 19 bases sitting between them. The germline gives CDR1 SGDLS, CDR2 YYNGEE. The CDR3 sequence is CASSVAAERERAYGYTF. CDR3 DNA sequence: TGTGCCAGCAGCGTAGCTGCAGAAAGGGAAAGGGCCTATGGCTACACCTTC.

CDR3 sequence reads: CASSLTGEARLFF. The CDR3 nucleotides are TGTGCCAGCAGTTTGACAGGGGAGGCAAGACTGTTTTTT. The genes are TRBV12-3 or TRBV12-4 and TRBJ1-4, with TRBD1 matching 8 bases. CDR3 length: 13 residues. With V trimmed by 3 bases and J by 13 bases, 7 bases remained unmatched.

The chain joins TRBV25-1 to TRBJ2-2; D is possibly TRBD2 (6 bases). The CDR3 totals 18 residues. Trimming left V 1 base short and J 3 bases short, with 18 bases between. Germline V lookup: CDR1 MGHDK, CDR2 SYGVNS. This chain's CDR3 is CASSESEGVPLYTGELFF. The CDR3 DNA follows: TGTGCCAGCAGTGAATCGGAGGGAGTCCCTCTCTACACCGGGGAGCTGTTTTTT.

In regard to this clonotype: A read error is likely, as this CDR3 ends without the conserved phenylalanine or tryptophan. The DNA is left out, because the CDR3 cannot be placed on it with certainty; the CDR3 is given as TCRdb lists it. The chain uses TRBV2 and TRBJ2-3; the D segment call TRBD1 is taken from the table without a DNA check. With termini counted, the CDR3 has 11 amino acids. Germline CDR1 SNHLY, CDR2 FYNNEI. CDR3: CASSEVPGDPY.

The chain couples TRBV25-1 to TRBJ2-7; D gene uncertain. This CDR3 region has 16 residues. Germline V gene data show CDR1 as MGHDK and CDR2 as SYGVNS. Between the trimmed V and J ends, which lost 2 bases and 6 bases, there was a span of 20 bases. CDR3 nucleotide sequence: TGTGCCAGCAGTGAAGGGTCAGCACCAACATCCCGCGAGCAGTACTTC. Protein product: CASSEGSAPTSREQYF.

This clonotype came up many times. V and J are TRBV4-2 and TRBJ2-1; 10 nucleotides agree with TRBD2. Germline V gene lookup returns CDR1 LGHNA and CDR2 YNFKEQ. The CDR3 length is 17 residues. With V trimmed by 1 base and J by 12 bases, 15 bases remained unmatched. The CDR3 nucleotides read TGTGCCAGCAGCCAAGGGGTTCGGACTAGCGGCCTTCAAGGGCAGTTCTTC. It yields the protein CASSQGVRTSGLQGQFF.

Turning to this clonotype: At one of its ends the junction is not consistent with the germline gene, which may arise from a read error. This sequence joins TRBV15 and TRBJ1-1, with 8 bases identical to TRBD1. Looked up from germline, CDR1 is LNHNV and CDR2 is YYDKDF (reference sequence). The CDR3 runs 12 residues. The CDR3 here is CASHSDRVDHSF. The CDR3, as DNA: TGTGCCAGCCACTCGGACAGGGTCGACCACTCCTTT.